This TCR beta chain was profiled in a study of T cells after posttransplantation cyclophosphamide (dated by TCRdb to about 2016). The study in broad terms: The study tracked T cell repertoire reconstitution by TRB sequencing after myeloablative bone marrow transplantation using posttransplantation cyclophosphamide as GVHD prophylaxis. Samples from a few dozen PTCy-treated patients, along with samples from about 17 of their related bone marrow donors, underwent antigen receptor sequencing. Blood from all 34 PTCy patients who had 1-year posttransplant specimens underwent TRB sequencing. In 3 patients, TRB sequencing was also performed on up to roughly 3 more blood samples taken 2 to 5.2 years after transplant, and in several patients, pretransplant blood was also TRB-sequenced. Because TRA and TRB clonality correlated tightly in 10 or so samples, later TCR analyses were limited to TRB. Public TRB sequences were queried against a database of over 3,000 sequences associated with responses to pathogens, tumor antigens, self-antigens and alloantigens. The study at large found these results: Across approximately 45 patients, TRB clonality was highly associated with recipient CMV seropositivity and CMV reactivation, and PTCy diversity was similar to diversity in CNI/methotrexate controls. The TRB repertoires of T cells infiltrating skin or GI tract showed only limited overlap with the TRB repertoires of T cells in blood. Donor-recipient similarity was low at 1-2 months but increased during the first year, and donor CD8+ memory clones often dominated later blood repertoires.

The PTCy-treated patients were drawn from a prospective, multi-institutional clinical trial. Peripheral blood and bone marrow mononuclear cells were isolated by Ficoll-Hypaque density centrifugation and were cryopreserved. Trimming removed 6 bases from V and 4 bases from J, leaving 10 bases between the germline ends. Reading from cysteine to phenylalanine, the CDR3 counts 12 amino acids. The retained sequence is limited to the CDR3, 36 bases, with the frame set at the first base. CDR1 MNHEY and CDR2 SVGAGI were looked up in the germline V gene. Of note for this clone: Its cognate antigen has yet to be identified. Base qualities are not at hand, and no much larger clone is one base apart.

TRB sequencing used genomic DNA with the immunoSEQ assay at survey resolution or the hsTCRB kit. The original methods were these. The immunoSEQ software was used for initial read processing, and the LymphoSeq R package was used for repertoire analyses. For each TRB dataset, clonality was calculated as 1 minus normalized Shannon entropy, and the Gini coefficient was computed as well. Phenotypes of unsorted samples were inferred by mapping TRB sequences from sorted subsets of the recipient or donor onto the same recipient's unsorted samples. TCRdb mirrors the immuneACCESS table, restricted to in-frame sequences. Some clones are absent from its copies; in checked studies, under half trace to an unresolved V gene, and the reason for the others is unknown. V and J calls and clone size are as listed in that table; D and trimming were resolved from the DNA. The sample table holds roughly 30,000 clones, of which approximately 90% were seen once. The biggest ten clones account for more than 13% of the sample.

The TCR comes from a woman aged 40 to 50 with a blood cancer, CMV-positive, and with a related stem cell donor. Sample: PBMCs. The chain uses TRBV6-5 and TRBJ2-7, with no confidently assigned D gene. The CDR3 sequence is CASRASSYEQYF. The nucleotide sequence reads as follows: TGTGCCAGCAGAGCTAGTTCTTACGAGCAGTACTTC.